The rows below give T cell receptor beta chains drawn from one sample of a study of tumor-infiltrating lymphocytes in primary liver carcinoma. TCRdb analysed the multiplex PCR reads with MiXCR anew, one entry per CDR3 protein. The data show hundreds of thousands of distinct CDR3 sequences, around three fifths seen once. The specimen was peripheral blood. All receptors derive from a woman aged 30 to 39 with primary liver carcinoma and hepatitis B virus infection. Each CDR3 is given with its conserved first and last residue. Fields, in order: J gene, clone size, D gene, V gene, CDR3 protein, CDR3 DNA. The D gene is left open where the match is weak. A row's size may be missing; if present it is once, few, many or a size class.

j_gene: TRBJ2-2
abundance: -
d_gene: -
v_gene: TRBV11-2
CDR3aa: CASSGTNIGELFF
CDR3nt: TGTGCCAGCAGCGGAACGAACATCGGGGAGCTGTTTTTC

j_gene: TRBJ2-7
abundance: once
d_gene: -
v_gene: TRBV12-3/TRBV12-4
CDR3aa: CASSWGSRAYDQYF
CDR3nt: TGTGCCAGCAGTTGGGGTTCGCGGGCCTACGACCAGTACTTC

j_gene: TRBJ2-3
abundance: -
d_gene: -
v_gene: TRBV10-2
CDR3aa: CTSSKDTQYF
CDR3nt: TGCACCAGCAGTAAAGATACGCAGTATTTT

j_gene: TRBJ2-7
abundance: many
d_gene: TRBD2
v_gene: TRBV12-3/TRBV12-4
CDR3aa: CASSSLGLAVEQYF
CDR3nt: TGTGCCAGCAGTAGCCTGGGGCTAGCGGTTGAGCAGTACTTC

j_gene: TRBJ2-7
abundance: -
d_gene: -
v_gene: TRBV6-6
CDR3aa: CTSRYRGGTGPTYEQYF
CDR3nt: TGTACCAGCAGATATCGGGGGGGGACAGGTCCAACCTACGAGCAGTACTTC

j_gene: TRBJ2-5
abundance: -
d_gene: -
v_gene: TRBV5-6
CDR3aa: CASRSAGGAKETQYF
CDR3nt: TGTGCCAGCAGATCCGCAGGGGGGGCGAAAGAGACCCAGTACTTC

j_gene: TRBJ2-6
abundance: -
d_gene: -
v_gene: TRBV29-1
CDR3aa: CSVESSGADVLTF
CDR3nt: TGCAGCGTTGAAAGCTCTGGGGCCGACGTCCTGACTTTC

j_gene: TRBJ2-1
abundance: -
d_gene: TRBD2
v_gene: TRBV12-3/TRBV12-4
CDR3aa: CASGFRASGPNEQLF
CDR3nt: TGTGCCAGCGGTTTCAGGGCTAGCGGACCCAATGAGCAGCTCTTT

j_gene: TRBJ2-1
abundance: -
d_gene: TRBD2
v_gene: TRBV6-5
CDR3aa: CASSYGAGGPDEQFF
CDR3nt: TGTGCCAGCAGTTACGGAGCGGGAGGGCCGGATGAGCAGTTCTTC

j_gene: TRBJ1-2
abundance: many
d_gene: -
v_gene: TRBV6-6
CDR3aa: CASTDSRYGYTF
CDR3nt: TGTGCCAGCACCGACAGTCGGTATGGCTACACCTTC

j_gene: TRBJ1-2
abundance: many
d_gene: -
v_gene: TRBV11-2
CDR3aa: CASSLSWGRANYGYTF
CDR3nt: TGTGCCAGCAGCTTATCATGGGGGAGGGCTAACTATGGCTACACCTTC

j_gene: TRBJ1-6
abundance: -
d_gene: -
v_gene: TRBV12-3/TRBV12-4
CDR3aa: CVSSSGWNSPLHF
CDR3nt: TGTGTCAGCAGTTCCGGGTGGAATTCACCCCTCCACTTT

j_gene: TRBJ1-5
abundance: few
d_gene: -
v_gene: TRBV4-1
CDR3aa: CASSQVIPGPTHQPQHF
CDR3nt: TGCGCCAGCAGCCAAGTCATCCCGGGACCTACGCACCAGCCCCAGCATTTT

j_gene: TRBJ2-5
abundance: few
d_gene: -
v_gene: TRBV5-6
CDR3aa: CASSSGTKETQYF
CDR3nt: TGTGCCAGCAGCTCCGGGACCAAAGAGACCCAGTACTTC

j_gene: TRBJ2-7
abundance: -
d_gene: -
v_gene: TRBV28
CDR3aa: CASTVSMGTGEQYF
CDR3nt: TGTGCCAGCACAGTTTCCATGGGGACGGGCGAGCAGTACTTC

j_gene: TRBJ1-1
abundance: few
d_gene: -
v_gene: TRBV10-2
CDR3aa: CASSELYPNTEAFF
CDR3nt: TGCGCCAGCAGTGAGTTATATCCGAACACTGAAGCTTTCTTT

j_gene: TRBJ2-1
abundance: -
d_gene: TRBD1
v_gene: TRBV5-6
CDR3aa: CASSPRQGRSYNEQFF
CDR3nt: TGTGCCAGCAGCCCACGACAGGGTAGGTCCTACAATGAGCAGTTCTTC

j_gene: TRBJ2-7
abundance: -
d_gene: TRBD2
v_gene: TRBV6-1
CDR3aa: CASSRKSGSASYEQYF
CDR3nt: TGTGCTAGCAGTAGAAAGAGCGGGAGTGCTTCCTACGAGCAGTACTTC

j_gene: TRBJ1-4
abundance: -
d_gene: -
v_gene: TRBV12-3/TRBV12-4
CDR3aa: CARSSALFEKLFF
CDR3nt: TGTGCCAGAAGTTCAGCCCTCTTCGAAAAACTGTTTTTT

j_gene: TRBJ2-1
abundance: -
d_gene: -
v_gene: TRBV14
CDR3aa: CASSAIQGSNEQFF
CDR3nt: TGTGCCAGCAGCGCGATACAGGGAAGCAATGAGCAGTTCTTC

j_gene: TRBJ1-5
abundance: -
d_gene: -
v_gene: TRBV12-5
CDR3aa: CAGGETGDQPQHF
CDR3nt: TGTGCTGGTGGGGAGACAGGCGATCAGCCCCAGCATTTT

j_gene: TRBJ1-1
abundance: -
d_gene: -
v_gene: TRBV7-9
CDR3aa: CASSLGAGLSVTEAFF
CDR3nt: TGTGCCAGCAGCTTAGGTGCAGGGCTTTCAGTCACTGAAGCTTTCTTT

j_gene: TRBJ2-1
abundance: many
d_gene: TRBD2
v_gene: TRBV4-2
CDR3aa: CASSQDRLAEGHNEQFF
CDR3nt: TGTGCCAGCAGCCAAGATCGACTAGCGGAGGGGCACAATGAGCAGTTCTTC

j_gene: TRBJ2-3
abundance: -
d_gene: TRBD2
v_gene: TRBV6-2/TRBV6-3
CDR3aa: CATTRAAGDDTQYF
CDR3nt: TGTGCCACCACACGGGCAGCGGGAGATGATACGCAGTATTTT

j_gene: TRBJ2-3
abundance: -
d_gene: TRBD1
v_gene: TRBV6-1
CDR3aa: CVSSETGTGAITDTQYF
CDR3nt: TGTGTCAGCAGTGAAACCGGGACAGGGGCTATCACAGATACGCAGTATTTT

j_gene: TRBJ2-7
abundance: few
d_gene: -
v_gene: TRBV5-1
CDR3aa: CASSSGPSNYEQYF
CDR3nt: TGCGCCAGCAGCTCCGGCCCAAGTAACTACGAGCAGTACTTC

j_gene: TRBJ2-7
abundance: -
d_gene: -
v_gene: TRBV11-2
CDR3aa: CASSRQTRQKYEQYF
CDR3nt: TGTGCCAGCAGCAGGCAAACGCGACAGAAATACGAGCAGTACTTC

j_gene: TRBJ1-2
abundance: many
d_gene: -
v_gene: TRBV6-7
CDR3aa: CASSYSNPLTNGYTF
CDR3nt: TGTGCCAGCAGTTACTCGAACCCCTTAACGAATGGCTACACCTTC

j_gene: TRBJ1-6
abundance: -
d_gene: TRBD1
v_gene: TRBV6-6
CDR3aa: CASSGFGTGRSSYNSPLHF
CDR3nt: TGTGCCAGCAGTGGATTCGGGACAGGGAGAAGCTCCTATAATTCACCCCTCCACTTT

j_gene: TRBJ2-2
abundance: many
d_gene: -
v_gene: TRBV12-3/TRBV12-4
CDR3aa: CASSLLGGHTGELFF
CDR3nt: TGTGCCAGCAGTTTGTTGGGCGGGCACACCGGGGAGCTGTTTTTT

j_gene: TRBJ1-4
abundance: few
d_gene: -
v_gene: TRBV7-9
CDR3aa: CASTPREEKLFF
CDR3nt: TGTGCCAGCACTCCCCGGGAGGAAAAACTGTTTTTT

j_gene: TRBJ2-5
abundance: once
d_gene: TRBD2
v_gene: TRBV5-4
CDR3aa: CTSSPQRGGKQTQYF
CDR3nt: TGTACCAGCAGCCCGCAGCGGGGCGGCAAGCAGACCCAGTACTTC

j_gene: TRBJ2-1
abundance: -
d_gene: -
v_gene: TRBV7-8
CDR3aa: CASSPRGYLNEQFF
CDR3nt: TGTGCCAGCAGCCCCCGGGGTTACCTCAATGAGCAGTTCTTC

j_gene: TRBJ2-3
abundance: -
d_gene: TRBD2
v_gene: TRBV5-6
CDR3aa: CASSLGRLAGPDTQYF
CDR3nt: TGTGCCAGCAGCTTGGGCCGACTAGCGGGCCCAGATACGCAGTATTTT

j_gene: TRBJ1-5
abundance: -
d_gene: -
v_gene: TRBV4-1
CDR3aa: CANSQEIGQNNQPQHF
CDR3nt: TGCGCCAACAGCCAAGAGATCGGACAGAACAATCAGCCTCAGCATTTT

j_gene: TRBJ2-1
abundance: many
d_gene: -
v_gene: TRBV4-2
CDR3aa: CASSQDGLAGTYNEQFF
CDR3nt: TGTGCCAGCAGCCAAGATGGTCTGGCGGGGACCTACAATGAGCAGTTCTTC